This passage covers 2 T cell receptor beta chains from one sample sequenced in a study of cytomegalovirus exposure and HLA in healthy donors. Primers for the PCR totalled 60 Vbeta and 13 Jbeta. Using immunoSEQ multiplex PCR, the repertoire was profiled, and TCRdb retains in-frame clones only, with some absent. The data contain more than 110,000 clones, approximately 73% of them seen just once; the ten biggest clones take up 1% to 1.5%. Input material: PBMCs. All receptors derive from a woman in her forties in good health and CMV-seronegative.

This clone was counted a single time. The chain joins TRBV11-3 to TRBJ2-2, with D possibly being TRBD2 (5 bases). The V end lost 1 base, the J end lost 7 bases, and 10 bases lay between the germline ends. The CDR3 covers 14 residues. The germline CDR1 and CDR2 sequences are SGHNT and YENEEA. This CDR3 is CASSLGLSGGELFF. The CDR3 nucleotides read TGTGCCAGCAGCTTAGGGCTCAGCGGCGGGGAGCTGTTTTTT.

V is TRBV10-2 and J is TRBJ1-1; D uncertain. The CDR3 extends over 15 amino acids. Trimming stripped 8 bases from V and 0 bases from J, with 16 bases between. CDR1 and CDR2 from the germline V gene are WSHSY and SAAADI. CDR3 loop: CASSSQPGLNTEAFF. In nucleotides, the CDR3 is TGCGCCAGCTCAAGCCAGCCGGGTCTGAACACTGAAGCTTTCTTT.